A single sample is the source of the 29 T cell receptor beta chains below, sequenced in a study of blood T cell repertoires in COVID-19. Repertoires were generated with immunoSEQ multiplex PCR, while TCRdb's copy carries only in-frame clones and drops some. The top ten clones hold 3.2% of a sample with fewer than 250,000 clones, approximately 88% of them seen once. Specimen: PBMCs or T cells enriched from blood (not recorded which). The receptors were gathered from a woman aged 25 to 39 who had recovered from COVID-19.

CDR3 in DNA: TGTGCCAGCAGTAGGGGACTAGATAACAATGAGCAGTTCTTC. Translating gives CASSRGLDNNEQFF. The V call is TRBV6-5, the J call TRBJ2-1, with TRBD2 identical over 8 bases. Germline V gives CDR1 MNHEY, CDR2 SVGAGI. The CDR3 consists of 14 residues. The junction had 5 bases not matched to a gene; V was cut back by 5 bases and J by 5 bases.

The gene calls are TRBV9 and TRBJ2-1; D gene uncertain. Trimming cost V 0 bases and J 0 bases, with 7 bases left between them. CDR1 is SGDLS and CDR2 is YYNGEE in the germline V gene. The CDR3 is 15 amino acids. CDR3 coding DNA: TGTGCCAGCAGCGTAGAATTTAGCTCCTACAATGAGCAGTTCTTC. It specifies CASSVEFSSYNEQFF.

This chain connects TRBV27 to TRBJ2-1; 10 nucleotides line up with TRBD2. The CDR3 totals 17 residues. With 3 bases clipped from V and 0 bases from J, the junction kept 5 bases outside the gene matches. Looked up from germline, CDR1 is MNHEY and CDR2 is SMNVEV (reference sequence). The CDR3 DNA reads TGTGCCAGCAGTTTGTTGGCTAGCGGGAGCTCCTACAATGAGCAGTTCTTC. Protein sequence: CASSLLASGSSYNEQFF.

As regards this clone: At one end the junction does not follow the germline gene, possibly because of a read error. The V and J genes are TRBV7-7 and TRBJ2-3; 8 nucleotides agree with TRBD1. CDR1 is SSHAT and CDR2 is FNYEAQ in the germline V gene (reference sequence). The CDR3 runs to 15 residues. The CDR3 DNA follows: TGTGCTAGCAGCTTATCGACAGGGGACACAGATACGCAGTATTTT. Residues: CASSLSTGDTDTQYF.

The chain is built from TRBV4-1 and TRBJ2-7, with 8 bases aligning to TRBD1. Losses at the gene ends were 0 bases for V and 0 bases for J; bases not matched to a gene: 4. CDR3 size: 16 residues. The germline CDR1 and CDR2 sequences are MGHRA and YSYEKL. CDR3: CASSQDRTGISYEQYF. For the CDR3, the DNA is TGCGCCAGCAGCCAAGATCGGACAGGGATCTCCTACGAGCAGTACTTC.

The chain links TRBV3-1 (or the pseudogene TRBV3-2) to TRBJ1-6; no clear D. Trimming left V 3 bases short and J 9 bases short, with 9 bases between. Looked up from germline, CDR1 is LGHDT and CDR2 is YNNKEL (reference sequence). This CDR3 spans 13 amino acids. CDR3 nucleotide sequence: TGTGCCAGCAGCCAGGCGGGGATTTCACCCCTCCACTTT. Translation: CASSQAGISPLHF.

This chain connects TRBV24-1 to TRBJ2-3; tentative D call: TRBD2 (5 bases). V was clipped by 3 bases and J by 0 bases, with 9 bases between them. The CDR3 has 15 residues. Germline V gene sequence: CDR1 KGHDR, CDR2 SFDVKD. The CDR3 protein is CATSDRGSSTDTQYF. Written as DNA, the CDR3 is TGTGCCACCAGTGATCGAGGGTCTAGCACAGATACGCAGTATTTT.

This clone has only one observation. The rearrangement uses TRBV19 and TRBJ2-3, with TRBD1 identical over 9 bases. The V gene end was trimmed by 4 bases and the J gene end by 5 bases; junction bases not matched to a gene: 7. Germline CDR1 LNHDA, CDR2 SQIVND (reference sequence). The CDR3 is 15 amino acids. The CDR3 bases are TGTGCCAGTAGTAGGGGGACAGGGACCGGAGATACGCAGTATTTT. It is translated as CASSRGTGTGDTQYF. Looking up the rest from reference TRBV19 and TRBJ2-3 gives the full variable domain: DGGITQSPKYLFRKEGQNVTLSCEQNLNHDAMYWYRQDPGQGLRLIYYSQIVNDFQKGDIAEGYSVSREKKESFPLTVTSAQKNPTAFYLCASSRGTGTGDTQYFGPGTRLTVL.

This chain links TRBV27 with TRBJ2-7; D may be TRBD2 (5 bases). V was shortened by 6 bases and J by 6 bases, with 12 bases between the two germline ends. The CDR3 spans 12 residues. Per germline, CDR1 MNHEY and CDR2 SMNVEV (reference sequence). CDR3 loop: CASRGSGIEQYF. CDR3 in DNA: TGTGCCAGCAGGGGGTCCGGGATCGAGCAGTACTTC.

CDR3 nucleotide sequence: TGTGCCAGTCGCCCCTCGGGGGGACAGGGTACCGGGGAGCTGTTTTTT. It is translated as CASRPSGGQGTGELFF. The chain carries TRBV6-4 and TRBJ2-2; 9 bases match TRBD1. The CDR3 consists of 16 residues. Germline values: CDR1 MRHNA, CDR2 SNTAGT. The V gene end was trimmed by 9 bases and the J gene end by 5 bases; junction bases not matched to a gene: 13.

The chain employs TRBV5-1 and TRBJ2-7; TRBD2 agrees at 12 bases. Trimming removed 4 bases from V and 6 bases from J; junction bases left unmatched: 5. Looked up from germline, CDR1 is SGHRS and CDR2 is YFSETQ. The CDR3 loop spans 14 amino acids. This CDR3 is CASSPRLAGVEQYF. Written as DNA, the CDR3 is TGCGCCAGCAGCCCCAGACTAGCGGGAGTCGAGCAGTACTTC.

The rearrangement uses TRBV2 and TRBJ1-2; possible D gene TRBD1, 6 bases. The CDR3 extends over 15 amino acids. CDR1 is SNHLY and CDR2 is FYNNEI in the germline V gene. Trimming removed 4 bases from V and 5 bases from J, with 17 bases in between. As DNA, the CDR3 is TGTGCCAGCAGTGTTGGACAGTGGCGCACTTATGGCTACACCTTC. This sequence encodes CASSVGQWRTYGYTF. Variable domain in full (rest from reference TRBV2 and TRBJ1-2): EPEVTQTPSHQVTQMGQEVILRCVPISNHLYFYWYRQILGQKVEFLVSFYNNEISEKSEIFDDQFSVERPDGSNFTLKIRSTKLEDSAMYFCASSVGQWRTYGYTFGSGTRLTVV.

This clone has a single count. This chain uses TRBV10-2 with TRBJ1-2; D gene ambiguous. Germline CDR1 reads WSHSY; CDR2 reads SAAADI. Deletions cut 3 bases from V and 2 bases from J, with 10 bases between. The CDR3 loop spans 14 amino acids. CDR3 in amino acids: CASSDFTANYGYTF. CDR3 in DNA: TGCGCCAGCAGTGATTTCACAGCAAACTATGGCTACACCTTC.

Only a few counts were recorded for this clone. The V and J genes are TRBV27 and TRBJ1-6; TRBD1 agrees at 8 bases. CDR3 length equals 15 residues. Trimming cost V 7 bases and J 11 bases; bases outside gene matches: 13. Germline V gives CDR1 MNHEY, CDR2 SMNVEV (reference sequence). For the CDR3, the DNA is TGTGCCAGCACCAAGCAGGCCAGGGGGCCCGCACCCCTCCACTTT. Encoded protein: CASTKQARGPAPLHF.

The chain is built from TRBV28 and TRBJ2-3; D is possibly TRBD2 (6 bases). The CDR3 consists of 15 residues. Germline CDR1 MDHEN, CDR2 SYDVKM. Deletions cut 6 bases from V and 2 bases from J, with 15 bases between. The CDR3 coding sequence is TGTGCCAGCAGCCCCCCGGGGGTAGACACAGATACGCAGTATTTT. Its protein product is CASSPPGVDTDTQYF.

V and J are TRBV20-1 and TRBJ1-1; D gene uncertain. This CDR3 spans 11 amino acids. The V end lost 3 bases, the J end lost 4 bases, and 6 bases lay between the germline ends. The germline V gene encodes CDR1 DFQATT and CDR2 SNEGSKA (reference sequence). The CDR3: CSASPGTEAFF. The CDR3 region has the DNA TGCAGTGCTAGCCCCGGCACTGAAGCTTTCTTT.

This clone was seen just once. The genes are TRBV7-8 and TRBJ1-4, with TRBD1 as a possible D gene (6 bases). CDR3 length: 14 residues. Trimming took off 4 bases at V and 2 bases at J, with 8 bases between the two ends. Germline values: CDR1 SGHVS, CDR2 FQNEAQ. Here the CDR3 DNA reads TGTGCCAGCAGCTATCAGGGGACTAATGAAAAACTGTTTTTT. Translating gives CASSYQGTNEKLFF.

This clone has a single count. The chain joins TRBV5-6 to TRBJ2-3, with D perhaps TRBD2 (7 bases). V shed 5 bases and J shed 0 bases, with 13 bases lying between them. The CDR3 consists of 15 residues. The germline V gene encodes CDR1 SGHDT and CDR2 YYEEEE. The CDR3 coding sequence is TGTGCCAGCAGTTTACAGGGAGGGAGCACAGATACGCAGTATTTT. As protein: CASSLQGGSTDTQYF.

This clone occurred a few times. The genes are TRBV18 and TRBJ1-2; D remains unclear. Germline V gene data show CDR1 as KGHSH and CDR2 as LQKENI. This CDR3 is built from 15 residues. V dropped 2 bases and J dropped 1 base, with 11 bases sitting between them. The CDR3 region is CASSPGQNVNYGYTF. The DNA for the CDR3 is TGTGCCAGCTCACCAGGGCAGAACGTTAACTATGGCTACACCTTC.

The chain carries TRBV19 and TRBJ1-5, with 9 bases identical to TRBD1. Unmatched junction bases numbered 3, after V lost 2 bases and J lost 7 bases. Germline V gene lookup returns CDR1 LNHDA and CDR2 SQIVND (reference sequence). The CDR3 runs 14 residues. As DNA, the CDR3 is TGTGCCAGTAGTATAAACAGGGGGCGACAGCCCCAGCATTTT. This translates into CASSINRGRQPQHF.

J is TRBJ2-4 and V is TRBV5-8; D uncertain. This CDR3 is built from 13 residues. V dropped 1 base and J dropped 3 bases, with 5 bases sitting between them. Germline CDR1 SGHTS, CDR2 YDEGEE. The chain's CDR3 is CASSLPHKNIQYF. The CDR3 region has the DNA TGTGCCAGCAGCTTGCCCCACAAAAACATTCAGTACTTC.

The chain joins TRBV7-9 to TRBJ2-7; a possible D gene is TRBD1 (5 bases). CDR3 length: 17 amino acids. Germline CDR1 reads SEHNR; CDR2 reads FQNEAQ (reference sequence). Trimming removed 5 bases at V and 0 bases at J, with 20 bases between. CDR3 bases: TGTGCCAGCAGCGGATATGCTGGGGCTGAGAGCTCCTACGAGCAGTACTTC. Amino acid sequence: CASSGYAGAESSYEQYF.

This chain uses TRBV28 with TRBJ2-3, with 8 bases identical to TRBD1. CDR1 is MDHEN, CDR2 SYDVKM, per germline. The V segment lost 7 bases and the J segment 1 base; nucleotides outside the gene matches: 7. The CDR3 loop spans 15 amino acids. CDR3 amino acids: CASIVQGQGTDTQYF. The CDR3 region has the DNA TGTGCCAGCATTGTTCAGGGACAGGGCACAGATACGCAGTATTTT.

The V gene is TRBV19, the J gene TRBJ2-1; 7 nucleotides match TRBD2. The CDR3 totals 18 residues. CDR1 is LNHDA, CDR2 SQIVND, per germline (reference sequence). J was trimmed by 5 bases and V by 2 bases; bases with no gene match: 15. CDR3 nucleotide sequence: TGTGCCAGTAGTATAACGAGAGGCAGCGGGATTCACCACAATGAGCAGTTCTTC. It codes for CASSITRGSGIHHNEQFF.

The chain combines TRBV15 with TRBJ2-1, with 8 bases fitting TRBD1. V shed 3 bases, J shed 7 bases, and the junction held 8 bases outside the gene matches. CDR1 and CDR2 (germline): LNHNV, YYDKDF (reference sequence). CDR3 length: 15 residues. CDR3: CATSSPDRDSNEQFF. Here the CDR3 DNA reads TGTGCCACCAGCAGTCCGGACAGGGATAGTAATGAGCAGTTCTTC.

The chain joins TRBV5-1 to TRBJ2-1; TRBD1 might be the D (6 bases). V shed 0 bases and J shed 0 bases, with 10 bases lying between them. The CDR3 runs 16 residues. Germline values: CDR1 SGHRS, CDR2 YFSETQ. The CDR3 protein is CASSLGGHSSYNEQFF. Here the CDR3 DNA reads TGCGCCAGCAGCTTGGGGGGACACTCCTCCTACAATGAGCAGTTCTTC.

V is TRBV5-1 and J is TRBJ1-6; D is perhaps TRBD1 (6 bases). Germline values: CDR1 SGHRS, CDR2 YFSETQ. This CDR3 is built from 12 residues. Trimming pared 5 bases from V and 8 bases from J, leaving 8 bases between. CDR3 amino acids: CASRQGDSPLHF. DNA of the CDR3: TGCGCCAGCAGACAGGGTGATTCACCCCTCCACTTT.

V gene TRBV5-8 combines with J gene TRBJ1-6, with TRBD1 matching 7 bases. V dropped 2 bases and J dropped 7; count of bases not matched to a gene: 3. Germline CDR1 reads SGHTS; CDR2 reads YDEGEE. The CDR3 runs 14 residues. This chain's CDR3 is CASSLGGQNSPLHF. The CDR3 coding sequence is TGTGCCAGCAGCTTAGGGGGCCAGAATTCACCCCTCCACTTT.

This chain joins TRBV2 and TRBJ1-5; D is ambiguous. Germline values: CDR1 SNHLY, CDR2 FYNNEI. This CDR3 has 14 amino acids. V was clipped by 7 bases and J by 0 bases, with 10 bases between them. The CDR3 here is CASNTRGSNQPQHF. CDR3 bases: TGTGCCAGCAACACCCGGGGTAGCAATCAGCCCCAGCATTTT.